These 15 T cell receptor beta chains were sequenced from one sample in a study of siplizumab effects on memory and regulatory T cells. Cells from the mixed lymphocyte reaction underwent coculture for under seven days at 37 degrees C. Antigens for these TCRs are unknown. Here immunoSEQ multiplex PCR was the method, and the copy in TCRdb shows in-frame clones only, minus some. The repertoire holds approximately 9,500 clones, with under 55% as singletons. The sample was CFSE-low (dividing) CD8+ T cells sorted from an allogeneic mixed lymphocyte reaction. These receptors all stem from a human donor in good health; the cells came from an allogeneic mixed lymphocyte reaction.

The rearrangement links TRBV4-1 to TRBJ1-2; D may be TRBD1 (5 bases). Germline lookup yields CDR1 MGHRA and CDR2 YSYEKL. V was pared by 4 bases and J by 5 bases, with 8 bases between. CDR3 length: 12 amino acids. The CDR3 spells CASSPGGYGYTF. CDR3 sequence (DNA): TGCGCCAGCAGCCCCGGGGGGTATGGCTACACCTTC.

This rearrangement joins TRBV25-1 to TRBJ2-2; possibly TRBD2 for D (6 bases). Deletions cut 3 bases from V and 6 bases from J, with 14 bases between. In germline, CDR1 is MGHDK, CDR2 SYGVNS. The length of the CDR3 is 15 residues. The CDR3 DNA reads as TGTGCCAGCAGTGAGAATCTCGGCGGGGCCGGGGAGCTGTTTTTT. Protein sequence: CASSENLGGAGELFF.

This clone came up a few times. V is TRBV2 and J is TRBJ2-3; TRBD2 matches at 8 bases. This CDR3 is built from 16 residues. The germline CDR1 and CDR2 sequences are SNHLY and FYNNEI. Trimming at V came to 0 bases and at J to 4 bases, leaving 6 bases not matched to a gene. The CDR3 coding sequence is TGTGCCAGCAGTGAAGCTTGGGACGGGGGGGCAGATACGCAGTATTTT. It specifies CASSEAWDGGADTQYF.

To note about this clone: A much bigger clone sits one base away, suggesting this may be a read error. The identical CDR3 is also encoded by other nucleotide sequences in the sample. This rearrangement joins TRBV19 to TRBJ2-7; 9 bases align to TRBD1. The CDR3 covers 14 residues. Germline lookup yields CDR1 LNHDA and CDR2 SQIVND (reference sequence). The CDR3 spells CASSTAGQGYEQYF. The CDR3 nucleotides are TGCGCCAGTAGTACTGCGGGACAGGGCTACGAGCAGTACTTC.

This clone is a singleton in its sample. J is TRBJ1-1 and V is TRBV6-5, with D maybe TRBD1 (6 bases). The CDR3 is 13 amino acids. Trimming cost V 4 bases and J 5 bases, with 11 bases left between them. CDR1 MNHEY and CDR2 SVGAGI come from the germline V gene. CDR3 loop: CASSLGAQTEAFF. CDR3 in DNA: TGTGCCAGCAGTTTGGGGGCGCAGACTGAAGCTTTCTTT.

This clone has just a few counts. The chain uses TRBV4-2 and TRBJ2-3; 8 bases align to TRBD2. Germline CDR1 reads LGHNA; CDR2 reads YNFKEQ. The CDR3 is made up of 14 amino acids. Trimming took 1 base from V and 6 from J; bases not matched to a gene: 3. The CDR3 here is CASSQGLAYDTQYF. CDR3 nucleotide sequence: TGTGCCAGCAGCCAAGGACTAGCGTACGATACGCAGTATTTT.

The chain joins TRBV29-1 to TRBJ2-6; the D is unclear. Trimming shortened V by 3 bases and J by 0 bases, and 12 bases separated the two germline ends. CDR1 and CDR2 from the germline V gene are SQVTM and ANQGSEA. This CDR3 region has 16 residues. The CDR3 DNA follows: TGCAGCGTTGAGGAACCCTCTGGCTCTGGGGCCAACGTCCTGACTTTC. Translation: CSVEEPSGSGANVLTF.

This rearrangement joins TRBV6-1 to TRBJ2-2; D is undetermined. The V and J ends lost 2 bases and 6 bases respectively, with 10 bases between them. The CDR3 has 14 residues. In germline, CDR1 is MNHNS, CDR2 SASEGT. This CDR3 is CASSEFSRPGELFF. The CDR3 DNA follows: TGTGCCAGCAGTGAATTCAGTCGTCCCGGGGAGCTGTTTTTT.

This clone was seen only a few times. V and J are TRBV5-6 and TRBJ2-3; possible D gene TRBD2, 6 bases. Germline V gene sequence: CDR1 SGHDT, CDR2 YYEEEE. V was pared by 2 bases and J by 0 bases, with 13 bases between. This CDR3 is 16 amino acids long. CDR3 bases: TGTGCCAGCAGCTTCACCGGGACTGTAAGCACAGATACGCAGTATTTT. This codes for CASSFTGTVSTDTQYF.

The gene calls are TRBV2 and TRBJ1-1, with D possibly matching TRBD1 (5 bases). CDR1 SNHLY and CDR2 FYNNEI come from the germline V gene. The CDR3 contains 13 residues. V was pared by 6 bases and J by 0 bases, with 8 bases between. CDR3 nucleotide sequence: TGTGCCAGCAGGCTGACAGTGAACACTGAAGCTTTCTTT. It translates to CASRLTVNTEAFF.

This chain connects TRBV25-1 to TRBJ1-2, with D uncertain. The CDR3 has 13 amino acids. Germline V gene sequence: CDR1 MGHDK, CDR2 SYGVNS. With 2 bases removed from V and 4 bases from J, the gap between germline ends came to 8 bases. CDR3 region: CASSERTSYGYTF. The CDR3 region has the DNA TGTGCCAGCAGTGAACGGACGTCCTATGGCTACACCTTC.

V is TRBV7-6 and J is TRBJ1-2; TRBD1 matches 7 bases. The germline gives CDR1 SGHVS, CDR2 FNYEAQ. The J segment lost 4 bases and the V segment lost 1 base, leaving 3 bases of the junction unmatched. The CDR3 length is 14 residues. CDR3 region: CASSLGQGGYGYTF. The CDR3, as DNA: TGTGCCAGCAGCTTAGGACAGGGAGGCTATGGCTACACCTTC. Combining the CDR3 with reference TRBV7-6 and TRBJ1-2 gives the whole variable domain GAGVSQSPRYKVTKRGQDVALRCDPISGHVSLYWYRQALGQGPEFLTYFNYEAQQDKSGLPNDRFSAERPEGSISTLTIQRTEQRDSAMYRCASSLGQGGYGYTFGSGTRLTVV.

V gene TRBV5-6 combines with J gene TRBJ2-3; 9 bases match TRBD2. Germline V CDR1 and CDR2: SGHDT, YYEEEE. This CDR3 is 15 amino acids long. J lost 3 bases, V lost 4 bases, and 6 bases had no gene match. The CDR3 DNA sequence: TGTGCCAGCAGCGGAAGGCTAGCGGGAACAGATACGCAGTATTTT. It translates to CASSGRLAGTDTQYF.

The CDR3 DNA is TGTGCCAGCAGACCGGGGGAGGAAAAACTGTTTTTT. This gives the protein CASRPGEEKLFF. The rearrangement links TRBV7-9 to TRBJ1-4; TRBD1 is a possible D gene (5 bases). This CDR3 is built from 12 residues. Per germline, CDR1 SEHNR and CDR2 FQNEAQ (reference sequence). V was clipped by 6 bases and J by 8 bases, with 10 bases between them.

In its sample, this clone is medium-sized. The rearrangement joins TRBV4-1 to TRBJ1-3; D gene uncertain. The ends were cut back, 0 bases at V and 2 bases at J, with 8 bases in the middle. In germline, CDR1 is MGHRA, CDR2 YSYEKL. This CDR3 is built from 15 residues. The CDR3 bases are TGCGCCAGCAGCCAAGATACCGGGGCTGGAAACACCATATATTTT. Its translation is CASSQDTGAGNTIYF.